These 22 T cell receptor beta chains share one sample of origin, sequenced in a study of blood T cell repertoires in COVID-19. Here immunoSEQ multiplex PCR was the method, and the copy in TCRdb shows in-frame clones only, minus some. This table holds approximately 83,000 clones, roughly 79% found once. Sequencing was done on a sample of peripheral blood. These TCRs come from a woman older than 75 with acute or convalescent COVID-19.

This clone has only a few counts. The gene calls are TRBV27 and TRBJ1-5; the D gene is possibly TRBD1 (6 bases). The CDR3 consists of 17 residues. The V end lost 0 bases, the J end lost 2 bases, and 14 bases lay between the germline ends. CDR1 and CDR2 (germline): MNHEY, SMNVEV (reference sequence). The CDR3 bases are TGTGCCAGCAGTTTATCGATGGGGGCGGCGGGCAATCAGCCCCAGCATTTT. Translated: CASSLSMGAAGNQPQHF.

The rearrangement joins TRBV28 to TRBJ2-3; 9 bases fit TRBD2. The CDR3 loop spans 18 amino acids. CDR1 and CDR2 from the germline V gene are MDHEN and SYDVKM. V trimming: 2 bases; J trimming: 0 bases; junction bases outside the gene matches: 9. CDR3 amino acids: CASSLGPLAGPSTDTQYF. DNA of the CDR3: TGTGCCAGCAGTTTAGGACCGCTAGCGGGACCCAGCACAGATACGCAGTATTTT.

The chain recombines TRBV5-1 with TRBJ2-4; 9 bases are a match to TRBD1. This CDR3 has 16 residues. Germline V gene data show CDR1 as SGHRS and CDR2 as YFSETQ. V dropped 4 bases and J dropped 0; count of bases not matched to a gene: 5. CDR3 nucleotides: TGCGCCAGCAGCCGGACAGGGGTGCTAGCCAAAAACATTCAGTACTTC. Translation gives CASSRTGVLAKNIQYF.

The chain uses TRBV4-3 and TRBJ1-4, with D possibly matching TRBD1 (5 bases). Trimming took off 0 bases at V and 6 bases at J, with 14 bases between the two ends. Per germline, CDR1 LGHNA and CDR2 YSLEER. This CDR3 comprises 16 residues. CDR3 nucleotide sequence: TGCGCCAGCAGCCAAGAAGGGGCGGGGGGGTATGAAAAACTGTTTTTT. This sequence encodes CASSQEGAGGYEKLFF.

The chain joins TRBV9 to TRBJ2-2; D perhaps matches TRBD2 (6 bases). The CDR3 is 16 amino acids. V lost 4 bases to trimming and J lost 6 bases, with 19 bases between them. The germline gives CDR1 SGDLS, CDR2 YYNGEE. The CDR3, as DNA: TGTGCCAGCAGCCCCTTCCCGGGGGACGGAGCCGGGGAGCTGTTTTTT. Residues: CASSPFPGDGAGELFF.

This clone was seen at least ten times. The CDR3 sequence is CASKPGTGNTEAFF. DNA for the CDR3: TGTGCCAGTAAACCCGGGACAGGGAACACTGAAGCTTTCTTT. This chain uses TRBV19 with TRBJ1-1; 8 bases agree with TRBD1. The CDR3 spans 14 residues. The V and J ends lost 7 bases and 1 base, in that order; junction bases with no gene match: 5. The germline CDR1 and CDR2 sequences are LNHDA and SQIVND (reference sequence).

This clone was seen a single time. The chain combines TRBV7-9 with TRBJ2-2, with D unclear. Germline-derived CDR1 and CDR2 are SEHNR and FQNEAQ (reference sequence). The germline V and J ends were trimmed by 2 bases and 1 base, with 5 bases remaining between them. CDR3 length equals 14 residues. The CDR3 DNA follows: TGTGCCAGCAGCTTATCAGAGAACACCGGGGAGCTGTTTTTT. Amino acid sequence: CASSLSENTGELFF.

This chain links TRBV7-9 with TRBJ2-7; weak D call: TRBD2 (6 bases). Germline CDR1 is SEHNR and CDR2 is FQNEAQ (reference sequence). CDR3 length equals 15 residues. The V gene lost 1 base and the J gene lost 3 bases, with 13 bases spanning the gap. CDR3 in amino acids: CASSLGGVYDYEQYF. The CDR3 DNA reads TGTGCCAGCAGCTTAGGGGGGGTTTACGACTACGAGCAGTACTTC. Full variable domain (outside the CDR3, taken from reference TRBV7-9 and TRBJ2-7): DTGVSQNPRHKITKRGQNVTFRCDPISEHNRLYWYRQTLGQGPEFLTYFQNEAQLEKSRLLSDRFSAERPKGSFSTLEIQRTEQGDSAMYLCASSLGGVYDYEQYFGPGTRLTVT.

V and J are TRBV27 and TRBJ1-5; 7 bases line up with TRBD1. Germline V CDR1 and CDR2: MNHEY, SMNVEV (reference sequence). The CDR3 extends over 13 amino acids. V shed 5 bases, J shed 6 bases, and the junction held 4 bases outside the gene matches. In DNA form, the CDR3 reads TGTGCCAGCAGTAGGGACAGAGGTCAGCCCCAGCATTTT. Amino acid sequence: CASSRDRGQPQHF.

This clone appeared once. The V gene is TRBV20-1, the J gene TRBJ2-7, with TRBD1 matching over 7 bases. Germline CDR1 DFQATT, CDR2 SNEGSKA (reference sequence). The CDR3 sequence is 14 residues long. V lost 3 bases, J lost 2 bases, and 7 bases stayed unmatched. CDR3 amino acids: CSASPSGQTYEQYF. CDR3 bases: TGCAGTGCTAGTCCCTCGGGACAGACCTACGAGCAGTACTTC.

This sequence joins TRBV18 and TRBJ1-3; D unresolved. The V and J ends lost 3 bases and 4 bases respectively, with 13 bases between them. Germline CDR1 KGHSH, CDR2 LQKENI. The CDR3 totals 15 residues. Written as DNA, the CDR3 is TGTGCCAGCTCACCCCGGTTCTTAGAAGGAAACACCATATATTTT. As protein: CASSPRFLEGNTIYF.

The genes are TRBV6-5 and TRBJ2-5; 8 bases are shared with TRBD1. CDR1 MNHEY and CDR2 SVGAGI come from the germline V gene. The CDR3 is 15 residues long. V lost 6 bases and J lost 4; bases outside the gene matches: 10. In DNA, the CDR3 is TGTGCCAGCAGCCGAGGCAGGGGGCGGTCAGAGACCCAGTACTTC. It yields the protein CASSRGRGRSETQYF.

This chain links TRBV19 with TRBJ1-5, with D possibly being TRBD1 (5 bases). Trimming stripped 7 bases from V and 5 bases from J, with 15 bases between. The CDR3 totals 14 residues. Germline CDR1 and CDR2: LNHDA and SQIVND (reference sequence). DNA of the CDR3: TGTGCCAGTACCGTAGACAGATTTTATCAGCCCCAGCATTTT. This gives the protein CASTVDRFYQPQHF. The full variable domain, rest sourced from reference TRBV19 and TRBJ1-5, is DGGITQSPKYLFRKEGQNVTLSCEQNLNHDAMYWYRQDPGQGLRLIYYSQIVNDFQKGDIAEGYSVSREKKESFPLTVTSAQKNPTAFYLCASTVDRFYQPQHFGDGTRLSIL.

There are a few counts of this clone. The gene calls are TRBV18 and TRBJ2-3, with D possibly matching TRBD2 (5 bases). This CDR3 region has 15 residues. Trimming left V 6 bases short and J 0 bases short, with 13 bases between. Germline V gene lookup returns CDR1 KGHSH and CDR2 LQKENI. As DNA, the CDR3 is TGTGCCAGCTCGCCCGGGGTTAGGAGCACAGATACGCAGTATTTT. Its protein is CASSPGVRSTDTQYF. Supplemented by reference TRBV18 and TRBJ2-3, the full variable domain reads NAGVMQNPRHLVRRRGQEARLRCSPMKGHSHVYWYRQLPEEGLKFMVYLQKENIIDESGMPKERFSAEFPKEGPSILRIQQVVRGDSAAYFCASSPGVRSTDTQYFGPGTRLTVL.

The chain carries TRBV6-2 or TRBV6-3 and TRBJ1-5; TRBD1 aligns across 8 bases. CDR3 length equals 14 residues. CDR1 and CDR2 (germline): MNHEY, SVGEGT. Germline trimming cut 5 bases from V and 5 bases from J; bases unmatched to any gene: 5. The CDR3 DNA is TGTGCCAGCAGTGGACAGGGCCAGTATCAGCCCCAGCATTTT. This encodes CASSGQGQYQPQHF.

The V gene is TRBV25-1, the J gene TRBJ1-2; the D gene is possibly TRBD1 (5 bases). The CDR3 extends over 14 amino acids. Deletions cut 4 bases from V and 4 bases from J, with 13 bases between. Germline V gene lookup returns CDR1 MGHDK and CDR2 SYGVNS. CDR3 region: CASSAQGASYGYTF. In DNA, the CDR3 is TGTGCCAGCAGTGCCCAGGGTGCTTCCTATGGCTACACCTTC.

V usage is TRBV28 and J usage is TRBJ1-6; unclear D gene. V was trimmed by 4 bases and J by 4 bases, leaving 11 bases between them. Germline lookup yields CDR1 MDHEN and CDR2 SYDVKM. This CDR3 is 15 amino acids long. CDR3 bases: TGTGCCAGCAGTTCCGCAGGCACATATAATTCACCCCTCCACTTT. Its protein is CASSSAGTYNSPLHF.

V and J are TRBV28 and TRBJ1-2; TRBD1 aligns across 9 bases. V lost 4 bases to trimming and J lost 8 bases; unmatched junction nucleotides: 14. Per germline, CDR1 MDHEN and CDR2 SYDVKM. CDR3 size: 16 residues. The CDR3 sequence: CASSWGEGQGPLGYTF. DNA of the CDR3: TGTGCCAGCAGTTGGGGGGAGGGACAGGGCCCTTTGGGCTACACCTTC.

This chain joins TRBV7-2 and TRBJ2-7; a possible D gene is TRBD2 (6 bases). The ends were cut back, 2 bases at V and 0 bases at J, with 11 bases in the middle. Germline V gene sequence: CDR1 SGHTA, CDR2 FQGNSA. This CDR3 region has 15 residues. Written as DNA, the CDR3 is TGTGCCAGCAGCTTATGGGGGGAGACCTCCTACGAGCAGTACTTC. Residues: CASSLWGETSYEQYF.

In this sample, this clone turned up once. This chain links TRBV9 with TRBJ2-3, with 9 nucleotides matching TRBD2. The CDR3 extends over 17 amino acids. In germline, CDR1 is SGDLS, CDR2 YYNGEE. Trimming removed 0 bases from V and 3 bases from J; junction bases left unmatched: 8. The chain's CDR3 is CASSVDGAGGLTDTQYF. CDR3 DNA sequence: TGTGCCAGCAGCGTAGACGGAGCGGGGGGTCTAACAGATACGCAGTATTTT. Combining the CDR3 with reference TRBV9 and TRBJ2-3 gives the whole variable domain DSGVTQTPKHLITATGQRVTLRCSPRSGDLSVYWYQQSLDQGLQFLIQYYNGEERAKGNILERFSAQQFPDLHSELNLSSLELGDSALYFCASSVDGAGGLTDTQYFGPGTRLTVL.

The chain is built from TRBV11-3 and TRBJ2-7; a weak D match, TRBD2 (7 bases). Trimming took off 5 bases at V and 5 bases at J, with 16 bases between the two ends. CDR1 and CDR2 (germline): SGHNT, YENEEA. This CDR3 is 14 amino acids long. The CDR3 sequence: CASSPGGSANEQYF. The CDR3 DNA is TGTGCCAGCAGCCCGGGGGGCTCGGCGAACGAGCAGTACTTC.

In its sample, this clone was seen many times. This chain links TRBV5-6 with TRBJ2-7, with TRBD1 matching over 8 bases. Germline V gene data show CDR1 as SGHDT and CDR2 as YYEEEE. The CDR3 extends over 15 amino acids. V lost 2 bases and J lost 6; bases outside the gene matches: 10. DNA of the CDR3: TGTGCCAGCAGCTTTAAGGACAGGGTCCTGGGCGAGCAGTACTTC. Its protein product is CASSFKDRVLGEQYF.